The clone carrying this T cell receptor (beta chain) has ten or more counts. Its target is unknown. The data are from a study of response to subunit inactivated influenza vaccine. Study-level findings and limits: Authors suggested each seasonal influenza vaccination recruits few new T cells.

TCRdb recomputed calls from the RT-PCR reads with MiXCR, one row per CDR3 protein. Here the sample spans about 240,000 distinct CDR3 sequences, 12% being singletons. Germline loops: CDR1 SGHTA, CDR2 FQGNSA. The V and J ends lost 6 bases and 0 bases respectively, with 17 bases between them. The CDR3 totals 16 residues. The V call is TRBV7-2, the J call TRBJ1-1; D possibly corresponds to TRBD1 (5 bases). The source is a man aged 50 to 59 who received an inactivated influenza vaccine. The material sequenced was non-naive T cells sorted from PBMCs, taken 14 days before vaccination. CDR3 in amino acids: CASRQDTGTVNTEAFF. DNA of the CDR3: TGTGCCAGCAGACAAGACACCGGGACGGTGAACACTGAAGCTTTCTTT. The full variable domain, with the rest looked up from reference TRBV7-2 and TRBJ1-1, is GAGVSQSPSNKVTEKGKDVELRCDPISGHTALYWYRQSLGQGLEFLIYFQGNSAPDKSGLPSDRFSAERTGGSVSTLTIQRTQQEDSAVYLCASRQDTGTVNTEAFFGQGTRLTVV.